The source of this T cell receptor beta chain is a study of blood T cell repertoires in COVID-19. Study-wide context: Samples representing acute and convalescent COVID-19 were sourced from the United States, Italy and Spain. In each case, the material was cDNA or gDNA derived from T cells, B-cell-depleted T cells, or PBMCs.

During active infection, Seattle patients enrolled and were then monitored through disease. Authors' processing steps: Using reference gene primer amplification, nucleated cell counts were estimated. The table came from immunoSEQ multiplex PCR; TCRdb's copy has only in-frame clones and leaves some out. Clone size and the V and J calls come from that table; the DNA yielded D and trimming. The profile shows some 210,000 clones, around nine tenths of them singletons. In its sample, this clone was seen once. This receptor was taken from a man in his sixties with COVID-19, enrolled during active disease. Specimen: peripheral blood.

CDR3 nucleotides: TGTGCCAGCAGCTCCTACGGACAGGCGAGCTATGGCTACACCTTC. Translated: CASSSYGQASYGYTF. This chain uses TRBV6-2 or TRBV6-3 with TRBJ1-2, with 7 bases aligning to TRBD1. Germline CDR1 MNHEY, CDR2 SVGEGT. CDR3 length: 15 amino acids. With V trimmed by 6 bases and J by 4 bases, 11 bases remained unmatched.